This record looks at one T cell receptor beta chain sequence and its context. CDR1 and CDR2 (germline): SEHNR, FQNEAQ (reference sequence). The length of the CDR3 is 14 residues. V was clipped by 2 bases and J by 6 bases, with 14 bases between them. The data derive from a study of CD8+ T cells in alopecia areata. TCR sequencing used cDNA made by reverse transcription of extracted RNA. TCRdb's table, derived via immunoSEQ multiplex PCR, lists solely in-frame clones and lacks some. The table records some 110,000 clones, about two fifths of them present only once. The chain links TRBV7-9 to TRBJ2-7; D is unresolved. The TCR sequence derives from a human donor with alopecia areata. Specimen: CD4+ T cells sorted from blood. CDR3 sequence reads: CASSLTFGQFEQYF. CDR3 nucleotides: TGTGCCAGCAGCTTAACGTTTGGCCAGTTCGAGCAGTACTTC.